This TCR beta chain was sequenced for a study of blood T cell repertoires in COVID-19. Study-wide context: Acute and convalescent COVID-19 specimens originated in the United States, Italy and Spain. Sample material is recorded as cDNA or gDNA derived from T cells, B-cell-depleted T cells, or PBMCs.

Only a few counts were recorded for this clone. Source study methods: Estimation of nucleated cell counts relied on the amplification of reference gene primers. Clones were sequenced by immunoSEQ multiplex PCR, and TCRdb holds only the in-frame ones, with some missing. V, J and clone size derive from that table, while D and trimming were established from the DNA sequence. The data contain fewer than 250,000 clones, 84% of them singletons. The clonotype originates from a man aged 45-60 years with acute or convalescent COVID-19. The sequencing input was peripheral blood.

The CDR3 sequence is CASSQDSGRGGEQYF. In DNA form, the CDR3 reads TGTGCCAGCAGCCAAGATTCCGGGAGGGGGGGCGAGCAGTACTTC. The rearrangement links TRBV3-1 (or the pseudogene TRBV3-2) to TRBJ2-7; 8 bases line up with TRBD2. CDR3 length: 15 amino acids. CDR1 is LGHDT and CDR2 is YNNKEL in the germline V gene (reference sequence). V gave up 0 bases and J gave up 6 bases; unmatched junction bases: 7.